The following is a TCR beta chain sequence with its context. TCRdb itself ran the PCR reads through MiXCR, one entry per CDR3 protein. The sample contains around 21,000 distinct CDR3 sequences, about two fifths of which appear only once. The data were taken from a study of tumor-infiltrating lymphocytes in oesophageal squamous cell carcinoma. This CDR3 is 13 amino acids long. Trimming took off 8 bases at V and 1 base at J, with 10 bases between the two ends. Sequenced material: normal esophageal tissue next to the tumor. The chain combines TRBV5-3 with TRBJ2-4; D possibly corresponds to TRBD2 (5 bases). TRBV5-3 is classed as an ORF, of uncertain function. This receptor was identified in a male donor with esophageal squamous cell carcinoma. Here the CDR3 DNA reads TGTGCCAGCACTCGGGGTGCCAAAAACATTCAGTACTTC. As protein: CASTRGAKNIQYF.